The following is a T cell receptor (beta chain) sequence with its context. Its antigen is unknown. These data belong to a study of molecular identifiers for immune sequencing clone quantification. Study context: Within a replicate experiment, RNA obtained from either about 20,000 or 100,000 naive CD8 cells was divided into five aliquots, and four of those aliquots were then sequenced.

Notes on the study in general: Should identical TCR molecules share a barcode, the sizes of highly expanded clones could be underestimated.

TCRdb used MiXCR to reprocess the PCR reads, holding one entry per CDR3 protein. Of about half a million distinct CDR3 sequences listed, around 23% are singletons. The source is a human donor in good health. Some libraries in this study had Jurkat cell RNA spiked in. The material sequenced was naive CD8+ T cells from blood, with Jurkat cell RNA spiked in. The subset was: FACS-sorted CD8+CD4-CCR7+CD45RA+ naive T cells.

Here the CDR3 DNA reads TGCGCCAGCAGCCAAGATGGTCCTAGCCCGATCTACGAGCAGTACTTC. It translates to CASSQDGPSPIYEQYF. V gene TRBV4-3 combines with J gene TRBJ2-7; D might be TRBD2 (5 bases). The CDR3 sequence is 16 residues long. The V end lost 0 bases, the J end lost 3 bases, and 15 bases lay between the germline ends. Germline-derived CDR1 and CDR2 are LGHNA and YSLEER.